The source of this T cell receptor (beta chain) is a study of spatial heterogeneity in lung cancer. MiXCR, applied by TCRdb to the 5' RACE reads, yields one record per CDR3 protein. Among 20,000 to 25,000 distinct CDR3 sequences listed, 2.8% were seen once. Study conclusions and caveats: Tumoral mutation counts were tracked by counts of expanded intratumoral alpha and beta TCRs.

This clonotype is labeled as medium-sized (0.01 to 0.1%). Antigen specificity is unknown. The time point: sample taken at primary tumor resection. Patients with untreated early-stage non-small cell lung cancer, numbering 72, were the donors. Unsorted whole RNA samples from tumor, nontumor lung or frozen PBMC were sequenced. This TCR came from a male donor with early-stage non-small cell lung cancer. The material sequenced was lung tumor tissue, taken at surgery.

CDR3: CASSLERGGNEQFF. The DNA for the CDR3 is TGTGCCAGCAGCTTAGAACGGGGCGGCAATGAGCAGTTCTTC. The gene calls are TRBV7-2 and TRBJ2-1; D assignment may be TRBD1 or TRBD2 (5 bases each). V was cut by 1 base and J by 6 bases, with 10 bases left in between. This CDR3 has 14 residues. CDR1 is SGHTA and CDR2 is FQGNSA in the germline V gene.